This T cell receptor beta chain emerged from a study of blood T cell repertoires in COVID-19. Study context: The study drew acute and convalescent COVID-19 samples from the United States, Italy and Spain.

Looked up from germline, CDR1 is SGHVS and CDR2 is FNYEAQ. The CDR3 contains 18 residues. Losses at the gene ends were 3 bases for V and 6 bases for J; bases not matched to a gene: 14. In the authors' workflow: Quantification of nucleated cells was approximated via reference gene primer amplification. The data were produced by immunoSEQ multiplex PCR, yet TCRdb's version contains in-frame clones alone and is incomplete. From that table come the V and J calls and clone size; the DNA was used to work out D and trimming. The sample has tens of thousands of clones, around 92% seen once. This clonotype was sampled from a human donor with active COVID-19. The donor label of this sample is uncertain. The chain combines TRBV7-6 with TRBJ2-1; 10 nucleotides line up with TRBD2. Sequenced sample: peripheral blood. CDR3 DNA: TGTGCCAGCAGCTTGCCAGCGGGAGGGGGCCGTCTAGCCAATGAGCAGTTCTTC. Its translation is CASSLPAGGGRLANEQFF.